This T cell receptor beta chain was recorded in a study of cytomegalovirus exposure and HLA in healthy donors. Primers included in the PCR were 60 Vbeta and 13 Jbeta primers. Only in-frame clones appear in the TCRdb table, and some are missing; sequencing was by immunoSEQ multiplex PCR. The sample's table shows roughly 200,000 clones. The specimen was PBMCs. The sequence was collected from a girl aged 2 to 9 in good health and CMV-seropositive.

The CDR3 coding sequence is TGTGCCAGTAGTCCTAGGACTAGCGGGAGGCTAGGAGATACGCAGTATTTT. Translated: CASSPRTSGRLGDTQYF. The rearrangement links TRBV19 to TRBJ2-3; 14 nucleotides match TRBD2. Germline V gene data show CDR1 as LNHDA and CDR2 as SQIVND (reference sequence). The V segment lost 5 bases and the J segment 5 bases; nucleotides outside the gene matches: 9. The CDR3 contains 17 residues. The full variable domain, completed using reference TRBV19 and TRBJ2-3, is DGGITQSPKYLFRKEGQNVTLSCEQNLNHDAMYWYRQDPGQGLRLIYYSQIVNDFQKGDIAEGYSVSREKKESFPLTVTSAQKNPTAFYLCASSPRTSGRLGDTQYFGPGTRLTVL.